This T cell receptor (beta chain) stems from a study of blood T cells in healthy people across ages. Study findings and constraints: Diversity of TCR beta correlated strongly with naive T cell percentage. The recorded TCR beta diversity per million T cells decreased in a roughly linear manner with age. Donor CMV status was unknown, possibly confounding expanded clonotype changes.

Together with a sample-barcoded 5' primer, a J-beta primer mix was included in a second PCR lasting roughly 6 to 12 cycles. Each cDNA molecule was tagged by a template-switch adaptor that had 12 random nucleotides. TCRdb analysed the 5' RACE reads with MiXCR anew, one entry per CDR3 protein. The table has approximately 940,000 distinct CDR3 sequences, roughly 48% seen once. The CDR3 consists of 15 residues. CDR1 is SGHTA, CDR2 FQGNSA, per germline. As concerns this clonotype: Its specificity is unknown. At one end, the junction sequence differs from germline, possibly due to a read error.

The sequenced sample consisted of blood. The J gene is TRBJ1-1, the V gene TRBV7-2; TRBD1 matches at 9 bases. The receptor was derived from a man aged 30 to 45 in good health. The CDR3 coding sequence is TGTGCCAGCAGCTGGGGACAGGGACGGAACACGGAAGCTTTCTTT. It codes for CASSWGQGRNTEAFF. Full variable domain (remainder filled in from reference TRBV7-2 and TRBJ1-1): GAGVSQSPSNKVTEKGKDVELRCDPISGHTALYWYRQSLGQGLEFLIYFQGNSAPDKSGLPSDRFSAERTGGSVSTLTIQRTQQEDSAVYLCASSWGQGRNTEAFFGQGTRLTVV.